The 5 T cell receptor beta chains presented below share a single source sample, sequenced in a study of shared clonotypes between healthy human individuals. TCRdb's copy holds only in-frame clones and misses some; the assay was immunoSEQ multiplex PCR. The table includes about 1.5 million clones, under 99% detected once. Sequenced: naive CD4+ T cells sorted from blood. As to subset: CD45RA+ positively selected. The source is a young man in good health.

This chain connects TRBV10-3 to TRBJ2-6; tentatively, D is TRBD2 (6 bases). In germline, CDR1 is ENHRY, CDR2 SYGVKD. Trimming removed 3 bases from V and 1 base from J, with 13 bases in between. This CDR3 is 17 amino acids long. The CDR3 reads CAISDGAGRSGANVLTF. The CDR3 DNA reads TGTGCCATCAGTGACGGCGCAGGGAGGTCTGGGGCCAACGTCCTGACTTTC.

The rearrangement links TRBV25-1 to TRBJ2-1; possibly TRBD1 for D (6 bases). The germline gives CDR1 MGHDK, CDR2 SYGVNS. CDR3 length: 13 amino acids. V was trimmed by 6 bases and J by 6 bases, leaving 12 bases between them. CDR3 nucleotides: TGTGCCAGCAGCCAACAGGGTGGCAATGAGCAGTTCTTC. This sequence encodes CASSQQGGNEQFF.

The V gene is TRBV7-9, the J gene TRBJ1-1; D gene uncertain. This CDR3 is built from 13 residues. The germline V gene encodes CDR1 SEHNR and CDR2 FQNEAQ (reference sequence). The V gene lost 5 bases and the J gene lost 1 base, with 8 bases spanning the gap. The CDR3 nucleotides read TGTGCCAGCAGCGTACGGGAGAACACTGAAGCTTTCTTT. Its translation is CASSVRENTEAFF. Full variable domain (rest looked up from reference TRBV7-9 and TRBJ1-1): DTGVSQNPRHKITKRGQNVTFRCDPISEHNRLYWYRQTLGQGPEFLTYFQNEAQLEKSRLLSDRFSAERPKGSFSTLEIQRTEQGDSAMYLCASSVRENTEAFFGQGTRLTVV.

V and J are TRBV7-8 and TRBJ2-6, with TRBD1 matching over 8 bases. With 1 base clipped from V and 0 bases from J, the junction kept 11 bases outside the gene matches. CDR3 size: 20 residues. CDR1 and CDR2 (germline): SGHVS, FQNEAQ. The CDR3 here is CASSLEGTGVLHSGANVLTF. The CDR3 coding sequence is TGTGCCAGCAGCTTAGAAGGGACAGGCGTACTCCACTCTGGGGCCAACGTCCTGACTTTC.

The rearrangement links TRBV5-4 to TRBJ2-7, with 8 bases matching TRBD2. This CDR3 is built from 15 residues. The germline V gene encodes CDR1 SGHNT and CDR2 YYREEE (reference sequence). The junction had 13 bases not matched to a gene; V was cut back by 6 bases and J by 5 bases. CDR3 sequence: CASTRAGAFYDEQYF. The CDR3 region has the DNA TGTGCCAGCACACGAGCGGGAGCCTTCTATGACGAGCAGTACTTC.